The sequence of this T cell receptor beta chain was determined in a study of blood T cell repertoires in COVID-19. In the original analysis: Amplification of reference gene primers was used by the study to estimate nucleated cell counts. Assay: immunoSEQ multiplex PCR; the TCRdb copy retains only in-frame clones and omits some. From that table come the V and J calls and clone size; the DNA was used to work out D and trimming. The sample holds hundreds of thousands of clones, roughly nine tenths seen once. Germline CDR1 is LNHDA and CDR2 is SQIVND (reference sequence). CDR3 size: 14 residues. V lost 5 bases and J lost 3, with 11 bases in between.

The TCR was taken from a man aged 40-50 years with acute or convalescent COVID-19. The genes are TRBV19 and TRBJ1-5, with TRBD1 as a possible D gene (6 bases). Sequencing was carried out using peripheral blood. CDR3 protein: CASSFQGSNQPQHF. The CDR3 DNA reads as TGTGCCAGTAGTTTTCAGGGGTCCAATCAGCCCCAGCATTTT. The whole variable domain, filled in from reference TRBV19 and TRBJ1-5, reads DGGITQSPKYLFRKEGQNVTLSCEQNLNHDAMYWYRQDPGQGLRLIYYSQIVNDFQKGDIAEGYSVSREKKESFPLTVTSAQKNPTAFYLCASSFQGSNQPQHFGDGTRLSIL.